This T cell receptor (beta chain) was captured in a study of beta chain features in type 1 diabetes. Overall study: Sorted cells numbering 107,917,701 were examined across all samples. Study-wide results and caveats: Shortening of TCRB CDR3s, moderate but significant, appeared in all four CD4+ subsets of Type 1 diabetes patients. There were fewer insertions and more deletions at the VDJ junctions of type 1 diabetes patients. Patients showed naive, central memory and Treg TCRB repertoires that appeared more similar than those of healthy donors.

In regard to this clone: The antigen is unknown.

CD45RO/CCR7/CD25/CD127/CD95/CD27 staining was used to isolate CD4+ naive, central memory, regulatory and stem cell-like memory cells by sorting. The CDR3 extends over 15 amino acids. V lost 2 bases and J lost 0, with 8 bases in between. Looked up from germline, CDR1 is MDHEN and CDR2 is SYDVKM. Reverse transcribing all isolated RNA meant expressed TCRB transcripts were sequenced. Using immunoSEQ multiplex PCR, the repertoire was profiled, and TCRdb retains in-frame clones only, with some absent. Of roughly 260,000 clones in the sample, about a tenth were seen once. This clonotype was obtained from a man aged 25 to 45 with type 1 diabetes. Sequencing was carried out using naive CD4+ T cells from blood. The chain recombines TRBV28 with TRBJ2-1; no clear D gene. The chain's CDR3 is CASSLAASSYNEQFF. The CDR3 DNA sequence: TGTGCCAGCAGTTTAGCGGCCAGCTCCTACAATGAGCAGTTCTTC.